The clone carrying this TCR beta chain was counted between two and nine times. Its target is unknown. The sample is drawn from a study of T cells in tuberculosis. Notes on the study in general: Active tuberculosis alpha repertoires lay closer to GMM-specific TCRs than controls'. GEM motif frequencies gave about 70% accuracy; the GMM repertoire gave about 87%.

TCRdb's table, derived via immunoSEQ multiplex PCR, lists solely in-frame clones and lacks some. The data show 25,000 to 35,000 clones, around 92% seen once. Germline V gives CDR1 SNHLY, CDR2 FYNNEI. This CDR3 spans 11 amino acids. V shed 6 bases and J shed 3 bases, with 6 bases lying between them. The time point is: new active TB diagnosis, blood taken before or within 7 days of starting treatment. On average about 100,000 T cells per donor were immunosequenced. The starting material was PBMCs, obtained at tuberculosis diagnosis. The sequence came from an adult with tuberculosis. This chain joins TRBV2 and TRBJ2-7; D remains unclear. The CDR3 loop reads CASRELYEQYF. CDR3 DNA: TGTGCCAGCAGAGAACTCTACGAGCAGTACTTC. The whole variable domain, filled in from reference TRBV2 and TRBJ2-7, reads EPEVTQTPSHQVTQMGQEVILRCVPISNHLYFYWYRQILGQKVEFLVSFYNNEISEKSEIFDDQFSVERPDGSNFTLKIRSTKLEDSAMYFCASRELYEQYFGPGTRLTVT.